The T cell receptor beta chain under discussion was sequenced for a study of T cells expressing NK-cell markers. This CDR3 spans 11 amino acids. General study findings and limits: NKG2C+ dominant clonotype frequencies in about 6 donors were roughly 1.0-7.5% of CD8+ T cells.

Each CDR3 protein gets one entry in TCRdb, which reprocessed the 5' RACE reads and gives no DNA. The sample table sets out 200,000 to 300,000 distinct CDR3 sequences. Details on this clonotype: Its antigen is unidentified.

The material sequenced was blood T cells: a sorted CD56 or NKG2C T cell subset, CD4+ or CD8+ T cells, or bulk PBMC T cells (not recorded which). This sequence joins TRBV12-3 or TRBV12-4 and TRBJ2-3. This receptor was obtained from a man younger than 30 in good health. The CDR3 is CASKIYDTQYF.